This T cell receptor beta chain is from a study of CD8 T cells in ankylosing spondylitis. Study-wide findings and caveats: The study identified a TCR beta motif of roughly eight highly homologous variants that appeared characteristic of ankylosing spondylitis blood. Existing reports had already noted some motif variants in reactive arthritis synovial fluid and blood. Clones linked to disease were reported to show significant enrichment in matched ankylosing spondylitis synovial fluid.

This CDR3 spans 16 amino acids. The V gene's germline CDR1 is SGHVS and CDR2 FNYEAQ. The V and J ends lost 1 base and 6 bases, in that order; junction bases with no gene match: 7. One entry per CDR3 protein results from TCRdb running MiXCR on the 5' RACE reads. In the table there are roughly 180,000 distinct CDR3 sequences, around 10% of which are singletons. This clonotype was picked up many times. Its target is not known. The sequenced sample consisted of blood, either unsorted or a sorted T cell fraction (not recorded which). This receptor was obtained from a male donor with ankylosing spondylitis or in good health (not recorded which). The chain combines TRBV7-6 with TRBJ2-1, with 9 bases aligning to TRBD2. CDR3 amino acids: CASSLEAGGPSNEQFF. CDR3 bases: TGTGCCAGCAGCTTAGAGGCGGGAGGGCCCTCCAATGAGCAGTTCTTC. The full variable domain, completed using reference TRBV7-6 and TRBJ2-1, is GAGVSQSPRYKVTKRGQDVALRCDPISGHVSLYWYRQALGQGPEFLTYFNYEAQQDKSGLPNDRFSAERPEGSISTLTIQRTEQRDSAMYRCASSLEAGGPSNEQFFGPGTRLTVL.